This T cell receptor (beta chain) was observed in a study of T cells after yellow fever vaccination. In the study overall: Fractions of limited cellularity were prepared by means of SMART-Seq v4 Ultra Low Input.

This clonotype was recorded a few times. Its target is not known. The CDR3 covers 14 residues. V gave up 6 bases and J gave up 1 base, with 13 bases separating them. The germline gives CDR1 SGDLS, CDR2 YYNGEE. Study-level findings and limits: FACS-sorted repertoires might harbor abundant contaminating clonotypes from the bulk population.

Template-switching 5'RACE yielded the TCR cDNA; a universal primer site and UMIs were added in the process. TCRdb re-called the 5' RACE reads through MiXCR, storing one row per CDR3 protein. This repertoire shows 300,000 to 400,000 distinct CDR3 sequences, 7% to 9% found once; its top ten account for about 16%. The sequence was obtained from a man between 18 and 35 years old who received the YFV17D yellow fever vaccine. The sequences come from PBMCs, collected roughly 45 days after the first yellow fever vaccination. The genes are TRBV9 and TRBJ1-1; weak D call: TRBD1 (5 bases). The CDR3 nucleotides are TGTGCCAGCAAGCCGGGGACCTCGAACACTGAAGCTTTCTTT. It codes for CASKPGTSNTEAFF.